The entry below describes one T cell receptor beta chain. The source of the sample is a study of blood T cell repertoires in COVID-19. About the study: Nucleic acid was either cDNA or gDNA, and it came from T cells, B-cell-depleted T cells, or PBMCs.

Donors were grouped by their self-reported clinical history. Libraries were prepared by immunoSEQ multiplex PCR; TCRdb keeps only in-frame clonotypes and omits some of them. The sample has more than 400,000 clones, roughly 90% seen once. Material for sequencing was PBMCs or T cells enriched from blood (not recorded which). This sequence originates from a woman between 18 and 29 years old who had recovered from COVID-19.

In nucleotides, the CDR3 is TGTGCCAGCAGCCGGGACTCTCCAGCGGGGGGGCTAGGTACGCAGTATTTT. Its protein product is CASSRDSPAGGLGTQYF. The J gene is TRBJ2-3, the V gene TRBV9, with TRBD2 matching 10 bases. The germline CDR1 and CDR2 sequences are SGDLS and YYNGEE. This CDR3 spans 17 amino acids. Unmatched junction bases numbered 16, after V lost 4 bases and J lost 8 bases.